Listed below are T cell receptor beta chains from one sample, sequenced in a study of T-cell reconstitution after alpha-beta-depleted transplantation in children. TCRdb re-called the PCR reads through MiXCR, storing one row per CDR3 protein. The sample comprises under 750,000 distinct CDR3 sequences, more than 20% of which are singletons, and over 12% rests with the top ten. The sample consisted of PBMCs, mostly from graft donor cells, taken 360 days after TCRalphabeta/CD19-depleted stem cell transplant. Receptors originate from a boy under two years old who had a stem cell transplant for acute myeloid leukemia, so the T cells may come from the graft donor. Both conserved end residues are part of each CDR3. The order of the fields is J gene, V gene, D gene, clone size, CDR3 protein, CDR3 DNA. D genes are given only for firm matches. Not all rows give a size; the values are once, few, many and, for expanded clones, a class.

J gene: TRBJ2-3
V gene: TRBV29-1
D gene: -
clone size: many
CDR3 protein: CSVHGRMVTDTQYF
CDR3 DNA: TGCAGCGTTCACGGACGAATGGTTACAGATACGCAGTATTTT

J gene: TRBJ2-1
V gene: TRBV5-1
D gene: TRBD1
clone size: many
CDR3 protein: CASSLGTGGRSYNEQFF
CDR3 DNA: TGCGCCAGCAGCTTGGGGACAGGGGGTCGTTCCTACAATGAGCAGTTCTTC

J gene: TRBJ2-5
V gene: TRBV6-5
D gene: TRBD2
clone size: -
CDR3 protein: CASSWTGTRKETQYF
CDR3 DNA: TGTGCCAGCAGTTGGACCGGGACTAGAAAAGAGACCCAGTACTTC

J gene: TRBJ1-3
V gene: TRBV7-2
D gene: -
clone size: many
CDR3 protein: CASTTSRGAGNTIYF
CDR3 DNA: TGTGCCAGCACCACCAGCAGGGGAGCTGGAAACACCATATATTTT

J gene: TRBJ2-1
V gene: TRBV20-1
D gene: -
clone size: few
CDR3 protein: CSASRDGYNEQFF
CDR3 DNA: TGCAGTGCTTCGCGGGACGGCTACAATGAGCAGTTCTTC

J gene: TRBJ2-5
V gene: TRBV5-4
D gene: TRBD1
clone size: -
CDR3 protein: CASSETGAETQYF
CDR3 DNA: TGTGCCAGCAGCGAGACAGGGGCAGAGACCCAGTACTTC

J gene: TRBJ2-3
V gene: TRBV20-1
D gene: -
clone size: -
CDR3 protein: CSARDLRGPGAQYF
CDR3 DNA: TGCAGTGCTAGAGATCTAAGGGGTCCGGGGGCGCAGTATTTT

J gene: TRBJ1-3
V gene: TRBV20-1
D gene: -
clone size: few
CDR3 protein: CSASTQTRSGNTIYF
CDR3 DNA: TGCAGTGCTAGTACCCAGACTCGCTCTGGAAACACCATATATTTT

J gene: TRBJ1-2
V gene: TRBV7-9
D gene: -
clone size: -
CDR3 protein: CASSFPTPTEGYTF
CDR3 DNA: TGTGCCAGCAGCTTTCCTACCCCCACGGAGGGCTACACCTTC

J gene: TRBJ1-2
V gene: TRBV20-1
D gene: -
clone size: few
CDR3 protein: CSAGRTARRGYTF
CDR3 DNA: TGCAGTGCTGGAAGGACGGCACGCAGGGGCTACACCTTC

J gene: TRBJ2-3
V gene: TRBV28
D gene: -
clone size: -
CDR3 protein: CASSPPQYTQYF
CDR3 DNA: TGTGCCAGCAGTCCCCCCCAGTATACGCAGTATTTT

J gene: TRBJ2-7
V gene: TRBV20-1
D gene: -
clone size: many
CDR3 protein: CSAVRQSYEQYF
CDR3 DNA: TGCAGTGCTGTTCGACAGTCCTACGAGCAGTACTTC

J gene: TRBJ2-3
V gene: TRBV21-1
D gene: -
clone size: many
CDR3 protein: CASSKPRTGLNTQYF
CDR3 DNA: TGTGCCAGCAGCAAACCCCGGACAGGGCTGAATACGCAGTATTTT

J gene: TRBJ2-1
V gene: TRBV15
D gene: TRBD2
clone size: -
CDR3 protein: CATSSLAGGNEQFF
CDR3 DNA: TGTGCCACCAGCAGCCTAGCGGGGGGCAATGAGCAGTTCTTC

J gene: TRBJ2-1
V gene: TRBV2
D gene: TRBD1
clone size: -
CDR3 protein: CASRGDRAAYNEQFF
CDR3 DNA: TGTGCCAGCAGGGGGGACAGGGCGGCCTACAATGAGCAGTTCTTC

J gene: TRBJ2-3
V gene: TRBV6-1
D gene: TRBD1
clone size: -
CDR3 protein: CASSEIGTGPLDTQYF
CDR3 DNA: TGTGCCAGCAGTGAAATCGGGACAGGGCCTCTGGATACGCAGTATTTT

J gene: TRBJ1-1
V gene: TRBV20-1
D gene: -
clone size: many
CDR3 protein: CSASWRWRGSITEAFF
CDR3 DNA: TGCAGTGCTAGTTGGCGATGGCGGGGGAGTATAACTGAAGCTTTCTTT

J gene: TRBJ2-3
V gene: TRBV6-5
D gene: -
clone size: -
CDR3 protein: CASSYFRPPRAADTQYF
CDR3 DNA: TGTGCCAGCAGTTACTTCAGACCCCCGAGGGCAGCTGATACGCAGTATTTT

J gene: TRBJ2-1
V gene: TRBV6-1
D gene: TRBD2
clone size: -
CDR3 protein: CASRSTSGGPYNEQFF
CDR3 DNA: TGTGCCAGCAGGTCGACTAGCGGGGGACCCTACAATGAGCAGTTCTTC

J gene: TRBJ2-1
V gene: TRBV11-2
D gene: -
clone size: -
CDR3 protein: CASSLSGPPNEQFF
CDR3 DNA: TGTGCCAGCAGCTTATCCGGCCCACCCAATGAGCAGTTCTTC

J gene: TRBJ2-1
V gene: TRBV21-1
D gene: -
clone size: few
CDR3 protein: CASRVRDRNVNEQFF
CDR3 DNA: TGTGCCAGCAGGGTCCGGGACAGGAACGTAAATGAGCAGTTCTTC

J gene: TRBJ2-6
V gene: TRBV20-1
D gene: -
clone size: -
CDR3 protein: CSARLKGPLVASGANVLTF
CDR3 DNA: TGCAGTGCTAGACTCAAGGGACCCCTGGTCGCCTCTGGGGCCAACGTCCTGACTTTC

J gene: TRBJ2-5
V gene: TRBV29-1
D gene: TRBD1
clone size: -
CDR3 protein: CSVDWTGHRETQYF
CDR3 DNA: TGCAGCGTTGATTGGACAGGGCATCGAGAGACCCAGTACTTC

J gene: TRBJ2-1
V gene: TRBV6-1
D gene: TRBD2
clone size: few
CDR3 protein: CATERGGSYNEQFF
CDR3 DNA: TGTGCCACCGAGCGGGGGGGGTCCTACAATGAGCAGTTCTTC

J gene: TRBJ2-3
V gene: TRBV29-1
D gene: -
clone size: many
CDR3 protein: CSVGPPGSSTDTQYF
CDR3 DNA: TGCAGCGTGGGGCCCCCAGGATCTAGCACAGATACGCAGTATTTT

J gene: TRBJ1-3
V gene: TRBV20-1
D gene: TRBD1
clone size: -
CDR3 protein: CSARDRTGRGSGNTIYF
CDR3 DNA: TGCAGTGCTAGAGATCGGACAGGAAGGGGTTCTGGAAACACCATATATTTT

J gene: TRBJ2-7
V gene: TRBV27
D gene: -
clone size: many
CDR3 protein: CASSLFGVWSYEQYF
CDR3 DNA: TGTGCCAGCAGTTTATTTGGAGTCTGGTCCTACGAGCAGTACTTC

J gene: TRBJ2-1
V gene: TRBV29-1
D gene: TRBD2
clone size: few
CDR3 protein: CSVPSSGTSGGAYYNEQFF
CDR3 DNA: TGCAGCGTCCCTTCCTCCGGGACTAGCGGGGGGGCCTACTACAATGAGCAGTTCTTC

J gene: TRBJ2-3
V gene: TRBV9
D gene: TRBD2
clone size: -
CDR3 protein: CASSAILTSGGNTDTQYF
CDR3 DNA: TGTGCCAGCAGCGCGATTCTGACTAGCGGGGGGAACACAGATACGCAGTATTTT

J gene: TRBJ2-4
V gene: TRBV4-2
D gene: -
clone size: many
CDR3 protein: CASSQDLGRAKNIQYF
CDR3 DNA: TGTGCCAGCAGCCAAGATCTGGGTAGAGCCAAAAACATTCAGTACTTC

J gene: TRBJ1-1
V gene: TRBV28
D gene: -
clone size: -
CDR3 protein: CASSLAGTIFNTEAFF
CDR3 DNA: TGTGCCAGCAGCTTAGCCGGGACAATATTTAACACTGAAGCTTTCTTT

J gene: TRBJ1-2
V gene: TRBV12-3/TRBV12-4
D gene: -
clone size: -
CDR3 protein: CASSPRGGQDYGYTF
CDR3 DNA: TGTGCCAGCAGTCCCCGGGGGGGTCAGGACTATGGCTACACCTTC

J gene: TRBJ2-1
V gene: TRBV21-1
D gene: -
clone size: many
CDR3 protein: CASSKEAEYNEQFF
CDR3 DNA: TGTGCCAGCAGCAAAGAAGCAGAATACAATGAGCAGTTCTTC

J gene: TRBJ2-1
V gene: TRBV20-1
D gene: -
clone size: -
CDR3 protein: CSAGGRYNEQFF
CDR3 DNA: TGCAGTGCCGGGGGGCGGTACAATGAGCAGTTCTTC

J gene: TRBJ2-1
V gene: TRBV6-5
D gene: TRBD2
clone size: -
CDR3 protein: CASRSTSERGGANEQFF
CDR3 DNA: TGTGCCAGCAGGTCCACTTCGGAGCGGGGGGGGGCGAATGAGCAGTTCTTC

J gene: TRBJ1-1
V gene: TRBV29-1
D gene: -
clone size: many
CDR3 protein: CSVGGAGTEAFF
CDR3 DNA: TGCAGCGTTGGTGGGGCAGGGACTGAAGCTTTCTTT

J gene: TRBJ1-6
V gene: TRBV15
D gene: -
clone size: few
CDR3 protein: CATSRDLGRWTSPLHF
CDR3 DNA: TGTGCCACCAGCAGAGATCTTGGGAGGTGGACCTCACCCCTCCACTTT

J gene: TRBJ2-3
V gene: TRBV6-5
D gene: -
clone size: few
CDR3 protein: CASSYSKADRGHQYF
CDR3 DNA: TGTGCCAGCAGTTACTCGAAGGCCGACCGTGGGCATCAGTATTTT

J gene: TRBJ2-3
V gene: TRBV29-1
D gene: -
clone size: many
CDR3 protein: CSVVTRFTDTQYF
CDR3 DNA: TGCAGCGTCGTGACCCGATTCACAGATACGCAGTATTTT

J gene: TRBJ2-1
V gene: TRBV4-3
D gene: -
clone size: -
CDR3 protein: CASSQVPGGPSYNEQFF
CDR3 DNA: TGCGCCAGCAGCCAAGTCCCTGGGGGGCCCTCCTACAATGAGCAGTTCTTC

J gene: TRBJ1-6
V gene: TRBV10-3
D gene: -
clone size: once
CDR3 protein: CAISESRAGDNSPLHF
CDR3 DNA: TGTGCCATCAGTGAGTCGAGGGCAGGTGATAATTCACCCCTCCACTTT

J gene: TRBJ2-5
V gene: TRBV21-1
D gene: -
clone size: -
CDR3 protein: CASSKARGGEKDQETQYF
CDR3 DNA: TGTGCCAGCAGCAAAGCGCGGGGGGGCGAAAAGGACCAAGAGACCCAGTACTTC